The entry below gives a single T cell receptor beta chain sequence along with its context. Single viable CD3+CD4+CD8-CD45RO+ cells were sorted as the memory CD4+ T cells. This entry comes from a study of memory CD4+ T cells and cytomegalovirus serostatus. Clones were read by immunoSEQ multiplex PCR, and TCRdb kept only the in-frame ones, dropping some. The sample carries 70,000 to 95,000 clones, over 80% recorded once. Trimming stripped 5 bases from V and 8 bases from J, with 15 bases between. Germline values: CDR1 SNHLY, CDR2 FYNNEI. This CDR3 spans 13 amino acids. The sequence derives from an adult in good health and CMV-seronegative. The chain links TRBV2 to TRBJ1-2; a weak D match, TRBD1 (5 bases). The sequenced sample was memory CD4+ T cells from blood. The CDR3 is CASSYRPVGGYTF. The CDR3 DNA sequence: TGTGCCAGCAGTTACAGGCCCGTGGGAGGCTACACCTTC.